This TCR beta chain was documented in a study of blood T cell repertoires in COVID-19. This CDR3 has 16 residues. Between the trimmed V and J ends, which lost 0 bases and 1 base, there was a span of 13 bases. Germline-derived CDR1 and CDR2 are SGHTA and FQGTGA. This table comes from immunoSEQ multiplex PCR, and its TCRdb copy is limited to in-frame clones, with some not included. This table holds about 42,000 clones, approximately 86% found once. V usage is TRBV7-3 and J usage is TRBJ2-7; D may be TRBD2 (5 bases). Sequenced sample: peripheral blood. The sequence came from a human donor in a cohort sampled during active COVID-19. CDR3 DNA: TGTGCCAGCAGCTTAACCCCCGCGGGCGCATCCTACGAGCAGTACTTC. Its protein is CASSLTPAGASYEQYF.